These T cell receptor beta chains were read from a single sample in a study of T cell repertoires in cytomegalovirus infection. A single record per CDR3 protein comes from TCRdb applying MiXCR to the reads. This sample yields about 320,000 distinct CDR3 sequences, of which 9.5% are seen a single time; around 4.5% belongs to the top ten. Input material: PBMCs. The source is a human donor in good health (CMV status not recorded). Some clones in this sample may be carry-over from other donors' samples. Both conserved end residues are part of each CDR3. The order of the fields is J gene, D gene, clone size, V gene, CDR3 DNA, CDR3 protein. A D gene is named only where the DNA matches it firmly. Not every row has a clone size; where given, it reads once, few, many or a size class.

J gene: TRBJ1-1
D gene: -
clone size: many
V gene: TRBV5-4
CDR3 DNA: TGTGCCAGCACCCCCCCCGGGACAAACATGAACACTGAAGCTTTCTTT
CDR3 protein: CASTPPGTNMNTEAFF

J gene: TRBJ2-7
D gene: -
clone size: many
V gene: TRBV11-2
CDR3 DNA: TGTGCCAGCAGCTCCTCGGACAGATTCTTCAACGAGCAGTACTTC
CDR3 protein: CASSSSDRFFNEQYF

J gene: TRBJ2-1
D gene: -
clone size: -
V gene: TRBV27
CDR3 DNA: TGTGCCAGCACCTCCGGGCGGCAGAACGTCAATGAGCAGTTCTTC
CDR3 protein: CASTSGRQNVNEQFF

J gene: TRBJ2-7
D gene: -
clone size: -
V gene: TRBV7-8
CDR3 DNA: TGTGCCAGCAGCTTAGCTTCGGACCAGGGTCGGTCCGAGCAGTACTTC
CDR3 protein: CASSLASDQGRSEQYF

J gene: TRBJ2-4
D gene: -
clone size: many
V gene: TRBV20-1
CDR3 DNA: TGCAGTGCTAGACACGAAGCGGGAGCCAAAAACATTCAGTACTTC
CDR3 protein: CSARHEAGAKNIQYF

J gene: TRBJ1-3
D gene: -
clone size: -
V gene: TRBV25-1
CDR3 DNA: TGTGCCAGCAGTGAATATCGTACTGGAAACACCATATATTTT
CDR3 protein: CASSEYRTGNTIYF

J gene: TRBJ2-5
D gene: TRBD2
clone size: -
V gene: TRBV7-2
CDR3 DNA: TGTGCCAGCAGCTTTTACGGGACTAGCGACCAAGAGACCCAGTACTTC
CDR3 protein: CASSFYGTSDQETQYF

J gene: TRBJ2-7
D gene: TRBD2
clone size: many
V gene: TRBV7-6
CDR3 DNA: TGTGCCAGCAGCTCAGCGGGGGAGCCCTACGAGCAGTACTTC
CDR3 protein: CASSSAGEPYEQYF

J gene: TRBJ1-1
D gene: -
clone size: few
V gene: TRBV6-2/TRBV6-3
CDR3 DNA: TGTGCCAGCAGTTACACAAGCCAGAACACTGAAGCTTTCTTT
CDR3 protein: CASSYTSQNTEAFF

J gene: TRBJ2-1
D gene: -
clone size: -
V gene: TRBV12-3/TRBV12-4
CDR3 DNA: TGTGCCAGCAGCTCCCAACCTTTGGGTGAGCAGTTCTTC
CDR3 protein: CASSSQPLGEQFF

J gene: TRBJ2-1
D gene: TRBD2
clone size: many
V gene: TRBV7-2
CDR3 DNA: TGTGCCAGCAGCTCGAGGACTAGCACCCAGGGCACAGGGCGCGAGCAGTTCTTC
CDR3 protein: CASSSRTSTQGTGREQFF

J gene: TRBJ2-7
D gene: TRBD1
clone size: many
V gene: TRBV7-8
CDR3 DNA: TGTGCCAGCACTTTAACCGGGACAGGGGGTGGGGAGCAGTACTTC
CDR3 protein: CASTLTGTGGGEQYF

J gene: TRBJ1-1
D gene: -
clone size: -
V gene: TRBV19
CDR3 DNA: TGTGCCAGTAGTATATTCGGCAGCGGCACTGAAGCTTTCTTT
CDR3 protein: CASSIFGSGTEAFF

J gene: TRBJ1-4
D gene: -
clone size: many
V gene: TRBV27
CDR3 DNA: TGTGCCAGTGGAGGCTATGTGGGTGAAAAACTGTTTTTT
CDR3 protein: CASGGYVGEKLFF

J gene: TRBJ1-5
D gene: -
clone size: few
V gene: TRBV15
CDR3 DNA: TGTGCCACCAGCACTGGGAATCAGCCCCAGCATTTT
CDR3 protein: CATSTGNQPQHF

J gene: TRBJ1-2
D gene: TRBD1
clone size: few
V gene: TRBV20-1
CDR3 DNA: TGCAGTGCTAGTAGGGGACAGGGCTACACCTTC
CDR3 protein: CSASRGQGYTF

J gene: TRBJ1-1
D gene: -
clone size: many
V gene: TRBV7-2
CDR3 DNA: TGTGCCAGCACCCCAGGGAACATGAACACTGAAGCTTTCTTT
CDR3 protein: CASTPGNMNTEAFF

J gene: TRBJ2-7
D gene: TRBD1
clone size: many
V gene: TRBV7-9
CDR3 DNA: TGTGCCAGCAGCTACTCCCTAGGGGGCCATTACGAGCAGTACTTC
CDR3 protein: CASSYSLGGHYEQYF

J gene: TRBJ2-1
D gene: TRBD2
clone size: many
V gene: TRBV7-3
CDR3 DNA: TGTGCCAGCAGCCACGAAGCGGCGGGGGGCTCCGATGAGCAGTTCTTC
CDR3 protein: CASSHEAAGGSDEQFF

J gene: TRBJ2-5
D gene: TRBD1
clone size: -
V gene: TRBV20-1
CDR3 DNA: TGCAGCGTACAGGGGCCCCAAGAGACCCAGTACTTC
CDR3 protein: CSVQGPQETQYF

J gene: TRBJ2-2
D gene: TRBD2
clone size: many
V gene: TRBV7-9
CDR3 DNA: TGTGCCAGCAGCCTAGGGACTAGTAACACCGGGGAGCTGTTTTTT
CDR3 protein: CASSLGTSNTGELFF

J gene: TRBJ2-2
D gene: TRBD2
clone size: -
V gene: TRBV7-9
CDR3 DNA: TGTGCCAGCAGCTACCCCCGGCGGGAGGGGAACACCGGGGAGCTGTTTTTT
CDR3 protein: CASSYPRREGNTGELFF

J gene: TRBJ1-5
D gene: -
clone size: -
V gene: TRBV28
CDR3 DNA: TGTGCCAGCAGTCCCCGGGGGGGCCTCGGGGCGGCCCAGCATTTT
CDR3 protein: CASSPRGGLGAAQHF

J gene: TRBJ2-3
D gene: -
clone size: few
V gene: TRBV20-1
CDR3 DNA: TGCAGTGCCAGAGACCCCACTAGCCGTCTTTCTTGGGATACGCAGTATTTT
CDR3 protein: CSARDPTSRLSWDTQYF

J gene: TRBJ2-4
D gene: -
clone size: few
V gene: TRBV30
CDR3 DNA: TGTGCCTGGACTCCAAAGGGAAGGGAAAACATTCAGTACTTC
CDR3 protein: CAWTPKGRENIQYF